This T cell receptor (beta chain) derives from a study of early T cells in non-severe SARS-CoV-2 infection. Study-level information: The chains were unpaired, and the sequenced material was bulk RNA from unsorted whole blood. The study's findings and limits: VDJdb matching skewed toward anti-spike CD8 responses, missing private and CD4 specificities.

About this clonotype: Its antigen is unknown.

In the library, individual cDNA molecules carried attached unique molecular identifiers. TCRdb re-analysed the 5' RACE reads in MiXCR, keeping a single row per CDR3 protein. Of 25,000 to 35,000 distinct CDR3 sequences in the sample, 4% to 5.5% are singletons; the top ten hold roughly 2.7%. CDR3 length equals 15 residues. Deletions cut 4 bases from V and 4 bases from J, with 16 bases between. CDR1 and CDR2 from the germline V gene are MNHEY and SVGAGI. The chain links TRBV6-5 to TRBJ2-5; tentatively, D is TRBD1 (8 bases). The sequenced material came from whole blood. This TCR was recovered from an adult who was a healthcare worker with PCR-confirmed SARS-CoV-2 infection or an uninfected control (not recorded which). As DNA, the CDR3 is TGTGCCAGCAGTTTTACAGGGGGGGGGTCAGAGACCCAGTACTTC. It codes for CASSFTGGGSETQYF.